This TCR beta chain was profiled in a study of T cell responses to AZD1222 COVID-19 vaccine. Study conclusions and caveats: Reports indicate that nearly half of spike-specific TCRs are directed at unmutated variant regions. There were mostly white British donors and more females than males, and clonal diversity was possibly underestimated. Baseline serology detected seropositivity in only a handful of AZD1222 recipients.

Only in-frame clones appear in the TCRdb table, and some are missing; sequencing was by immunoSEQ multiplex PCR. Of 180,000 or so clones listed, 85% to 95% are singletons. Germline CDR1 is GTSNPN and CDR2 is SVGIG (reference sequence). This CDR3 has 13 residues. V was cut by 5 bases and J by 3 bases, with 14 bases left in between. As concerns this clone: What it binds is unknown.

This chain links TRBV30 with TRBJ2-7; tentatively, D is TRBD2 (5 bases). The clonotype comes from an adult in good health. This material consisted of peripheral blood, taken on day 0 of AZD1222 vaccination. In DNA, the CDR3 is TGTGCCTGGGAAGACACCGCGGGCTACGAGCAGTACTTC. This translates into CAWEDTAGYEQYF.